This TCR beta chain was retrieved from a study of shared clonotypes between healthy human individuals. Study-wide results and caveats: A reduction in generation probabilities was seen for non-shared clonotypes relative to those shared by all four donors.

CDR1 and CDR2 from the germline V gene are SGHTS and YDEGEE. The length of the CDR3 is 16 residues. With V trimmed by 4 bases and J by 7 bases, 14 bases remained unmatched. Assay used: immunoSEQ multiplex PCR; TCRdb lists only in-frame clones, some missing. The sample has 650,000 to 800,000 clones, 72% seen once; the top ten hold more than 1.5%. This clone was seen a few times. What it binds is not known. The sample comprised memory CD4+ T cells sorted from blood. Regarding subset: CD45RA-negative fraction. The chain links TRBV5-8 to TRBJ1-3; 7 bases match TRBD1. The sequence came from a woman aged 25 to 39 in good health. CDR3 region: CASSPTGVKRRNTIYF. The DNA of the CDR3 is TGTGCCAGCAGCCCTACAGGGGTTAAGAGGAGGAACACCATATATTTT.